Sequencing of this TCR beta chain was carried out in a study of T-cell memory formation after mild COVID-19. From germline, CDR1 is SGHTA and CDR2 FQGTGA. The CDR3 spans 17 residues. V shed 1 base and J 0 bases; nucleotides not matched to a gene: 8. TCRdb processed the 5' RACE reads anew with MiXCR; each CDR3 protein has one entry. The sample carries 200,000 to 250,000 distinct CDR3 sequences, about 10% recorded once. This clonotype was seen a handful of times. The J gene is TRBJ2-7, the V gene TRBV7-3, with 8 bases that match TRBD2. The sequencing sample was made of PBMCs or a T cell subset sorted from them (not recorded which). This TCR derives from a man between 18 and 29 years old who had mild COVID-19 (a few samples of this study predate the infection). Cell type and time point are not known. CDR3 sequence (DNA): TGTGCCAGCAGCTTAAGCGGAGCGGGGGCCGCCTCCTACGAGCAGTACTTC. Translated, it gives CASSLSGAGAASYEQYF.